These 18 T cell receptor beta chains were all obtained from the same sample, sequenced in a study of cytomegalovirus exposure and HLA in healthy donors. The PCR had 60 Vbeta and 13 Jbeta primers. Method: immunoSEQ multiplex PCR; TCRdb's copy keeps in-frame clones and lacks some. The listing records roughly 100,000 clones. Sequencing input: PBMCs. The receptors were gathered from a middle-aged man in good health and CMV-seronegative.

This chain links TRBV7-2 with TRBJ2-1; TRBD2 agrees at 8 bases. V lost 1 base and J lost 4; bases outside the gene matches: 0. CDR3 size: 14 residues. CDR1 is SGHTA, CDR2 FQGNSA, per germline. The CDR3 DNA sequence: TGTGCCAGCAGCTTAGGCGGGGGGTACAATGAGCAGTTCTTC. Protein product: CASSLGGGYNEQFF.

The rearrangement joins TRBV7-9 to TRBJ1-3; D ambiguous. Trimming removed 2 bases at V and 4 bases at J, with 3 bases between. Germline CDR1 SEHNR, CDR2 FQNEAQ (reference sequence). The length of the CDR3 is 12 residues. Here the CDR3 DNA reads TGTGCCAGCAGCTTACGGGGAAACACCATATATTTT. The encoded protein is CASSLRGNTIYF. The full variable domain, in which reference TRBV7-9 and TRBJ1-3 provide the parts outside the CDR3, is DTGVSQNPRHKITKRGQNVTFRCDPISEHNRLYWYRQTLGQGPEFLTYFQNEAQLEKSRLLSDRFSAERPKGSFSTLEIQRTEQGDSAMYLCASSLRGNTIYFGEGSWLTVV.

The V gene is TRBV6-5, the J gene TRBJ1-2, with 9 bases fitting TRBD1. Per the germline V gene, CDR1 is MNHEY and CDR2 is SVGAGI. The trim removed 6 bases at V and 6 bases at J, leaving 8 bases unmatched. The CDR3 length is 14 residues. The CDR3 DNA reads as TGTGCCAGCAGGATTCCGGGACAGGGTCATGGCTACACCTTC. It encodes CASRIPGQGHGYTF.

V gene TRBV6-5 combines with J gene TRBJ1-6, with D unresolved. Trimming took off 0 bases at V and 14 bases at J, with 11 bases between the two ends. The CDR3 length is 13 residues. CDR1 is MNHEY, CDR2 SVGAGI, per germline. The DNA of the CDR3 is TGTGCCAGCAGTTACTCGACCCTCGCGGCCCTCCACTTT. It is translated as CASSYSTLAALHF.

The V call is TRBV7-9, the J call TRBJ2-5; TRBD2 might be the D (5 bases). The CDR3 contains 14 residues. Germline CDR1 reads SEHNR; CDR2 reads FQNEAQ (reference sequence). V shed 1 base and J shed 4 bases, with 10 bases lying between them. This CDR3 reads CASSLVGVSETQYF. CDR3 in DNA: TGTGCCAGCAGCTTAGTCGGGGTTTCAGAGACCCAGTACTTC.

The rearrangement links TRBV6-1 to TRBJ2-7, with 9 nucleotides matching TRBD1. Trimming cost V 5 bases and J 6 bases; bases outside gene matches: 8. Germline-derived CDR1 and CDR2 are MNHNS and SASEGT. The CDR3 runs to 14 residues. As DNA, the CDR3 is TGTGCCAGCAGTTCCGGGACAGGGAGCGGCGAGCAGTACTTC. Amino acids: CASSSGTGSGEQYF.

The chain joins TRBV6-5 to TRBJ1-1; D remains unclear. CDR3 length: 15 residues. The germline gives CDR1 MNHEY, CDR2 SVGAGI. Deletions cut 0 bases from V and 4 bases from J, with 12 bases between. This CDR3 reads CASSYSWAAGTEAFF. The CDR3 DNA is TGTGCCAGCAGTTACTCCTGGGCGGCGGGCACTGAAGCTTTCTTT.

This chain's CDR3 is CASSQYRGPEQYF. CDR3 in DNA: TGTGCCAGCAGCCAATACAGGGGGCCTGAGCAGTACTTC. The chain uses TRBV2 and TRBJ2-5; 9 bases agree with TRBD1. Germline V CDR1 and CDR2: SNHLY, FYNNEI. This CDR3 has 13 residues. J lost 11 bases, V lost 6 bases, and 10 bases had no gene match.

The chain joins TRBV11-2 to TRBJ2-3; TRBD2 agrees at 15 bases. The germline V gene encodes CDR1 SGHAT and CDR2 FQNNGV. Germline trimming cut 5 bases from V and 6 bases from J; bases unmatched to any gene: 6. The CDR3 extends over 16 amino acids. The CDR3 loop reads CASSLGTSGGRDTQYF. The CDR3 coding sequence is TGTGCCAGCAGCCTCGGGACTAGCGGGGGGCGGGATACGCAGTATTTT.

CDR3 sequence: CASSPVANSYEQYF. The CDR3 region has the DNA TGTGCCAGCAGCCCTGTCGCTAATTCCTACGAGCAGTACTTC. The rearrangement links TRBV7-9 to TRBJ2-7; the D is unclear. CDR1 SEHNR and CDR2 FQNEAQ come from the germline V gene (reference sequence). V lost 5 bases to trimming and J lost 1 base, with 12 bases between them. This CDR3 region has 14 residues.

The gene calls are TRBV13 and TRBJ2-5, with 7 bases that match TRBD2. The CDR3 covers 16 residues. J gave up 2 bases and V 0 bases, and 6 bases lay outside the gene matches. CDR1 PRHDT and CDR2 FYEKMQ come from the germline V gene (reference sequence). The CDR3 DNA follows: TGTGCCAGCAGCTTAGGCCAGGCGGGGGAACAAGAGACCCAGTACTTC. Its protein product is CASSLGQAGEQETQYF.

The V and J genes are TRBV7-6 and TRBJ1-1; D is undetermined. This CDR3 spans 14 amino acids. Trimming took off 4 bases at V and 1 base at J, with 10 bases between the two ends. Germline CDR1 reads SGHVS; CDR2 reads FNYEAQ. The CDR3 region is CASSSRRGNTEAFF. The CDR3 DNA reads TGTGCCAGCAGCTCCCGAAGAGGGAACACTGAAGCTTTCTTT.

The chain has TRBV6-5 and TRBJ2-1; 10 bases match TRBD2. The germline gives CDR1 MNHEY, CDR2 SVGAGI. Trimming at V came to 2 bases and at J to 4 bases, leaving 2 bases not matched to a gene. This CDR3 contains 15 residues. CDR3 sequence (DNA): TGTGCCAGCAGTTACGGTAGCGGGGGGTACAATGAGCAGTTCTTC. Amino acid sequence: CASSYGSGGYNEQFF.

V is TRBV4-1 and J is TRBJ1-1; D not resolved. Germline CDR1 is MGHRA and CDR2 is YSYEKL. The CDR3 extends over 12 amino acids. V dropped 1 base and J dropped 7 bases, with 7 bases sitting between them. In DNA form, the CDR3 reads TGCGCCAGCAGCCAAGGAGGAATTGAAGCTTTCTTT. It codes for CASSQGGIEAFF.

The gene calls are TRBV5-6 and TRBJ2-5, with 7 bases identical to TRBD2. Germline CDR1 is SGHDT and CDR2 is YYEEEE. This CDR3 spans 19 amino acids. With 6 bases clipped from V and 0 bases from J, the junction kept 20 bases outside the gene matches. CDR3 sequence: CASNKIGRGVHWYQETQYF. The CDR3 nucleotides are TGTGCCAGCAACAAAATCGGACGGGGGGTACACTGGTACCAAGAGACCCAGTACTTC.

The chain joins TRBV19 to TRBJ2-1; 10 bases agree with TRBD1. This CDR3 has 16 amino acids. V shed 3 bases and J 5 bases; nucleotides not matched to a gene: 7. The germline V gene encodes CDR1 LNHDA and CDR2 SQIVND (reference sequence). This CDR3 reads CASSISGTGVDNEQFF. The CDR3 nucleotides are TGTGCCAGTAGTATTTCTGGGACAGGGGTGGACAATGAGCAGTTCTTC.

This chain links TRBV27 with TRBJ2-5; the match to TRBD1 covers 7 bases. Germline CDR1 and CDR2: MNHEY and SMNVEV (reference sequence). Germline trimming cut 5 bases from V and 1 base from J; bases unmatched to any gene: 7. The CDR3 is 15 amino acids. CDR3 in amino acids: CASSPWDRLQETQYF. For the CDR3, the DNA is TGTGCCAGCAGTCCGTGGGACAGACTCCAAGAGACCCAGTACTTC.

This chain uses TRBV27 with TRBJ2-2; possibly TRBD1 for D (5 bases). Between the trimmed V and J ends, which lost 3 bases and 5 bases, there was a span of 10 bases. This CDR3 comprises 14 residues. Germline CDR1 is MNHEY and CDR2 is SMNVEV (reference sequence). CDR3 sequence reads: CASSFRAVTGELFF. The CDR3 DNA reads TGTGCCAGCAGTTTCAGGGCGGTTACCGGGGAGCTGTTTTTT.